This T cell receptor (beta chain) is drawn from a study of cytomegalovirus exposure and HLA in healthy donors. Notes on the study in general: CMV serostatus alone was available as immune exposure information. Generally TCR sequences proved uncommon, though certain public TCRs appeared in numerous donors.

For this clone: Its specificity is not known.

There were likely unrecorded immune exposures, though donors were nominally healthy when sampled. The PCR ran on 60 Vbeta and 13 Jbeta primers. Some clones are missing from TCRdb's copy, which holds only in-frame ones; the method was immunoSEQ multiplex PCR. Of around 94,000 clones in the sample, about three quarters were seen once. Germline CDR1 is MNHEY and CDR2 is SMNVEV (reference sequence). The CDR3 spans 15 residues. The ends lost 8 bases at V and 5 bases at J; junction bases unmatched: 7. V usage is TRBV27 and J usage is TRBJ2-2, with 11 bases matching TRBD2. The sequenced sample was PBMCs. The receptor comes from a male donor in good health and CMV-seropositive. As DNA, the CDR3 is TGTGCCAGCGGTACTAGCGGGAGCGTTACCGGGGAGCTGTTTTTT. It specifies CASGTSGSVTGELFF.